The rows below give T cell receptor beta chains drawn from one sample of a study of T cells after yellow fever vaccination. MiXCR was run by TCRdb on the 5' RACE reads, yielding one entry per CDR3 protein. Here the sample spans about 340,000 distinct CDR3 sequences, around 13% being singletons. The material was CD4+ T cells sorted from PBMCs, obtained 15 days after the yellow fever booster vaccination. The receptors derive from a young man who received the YFV17D yellow fever vaccine. The CDR3 runs from the conserved cysteine through the conserved F or W. A D gene is named only where the DNA matches it firmly. Part of the rows lack a size; the others show once, few, many or a class for expanded clones.

clone_size,d_call,j_call,v_call,cdr3_aa,cdr3_nt
.,.,TRBJ1-2,TRBV20-1,CSARRGFGYTF,TGCAGTGCTAGGCGGGGCTTTGGCTACACCTTC
few,.,TRBJ1-5,TRBV5-6,CASSLAATDQPQHF,TGTGCCAGCAGCTTGGCAGCAACCGATCAGCCCCAGCATTTT
few,.,TRBJ2-7,TRBV6-5,CATGTELSYEQYF,TGTGCCACGGGGACCGAACTCTCCTACGAGCAGTACTTC
.,.,TRBJ2-1,TRBV7-3,CASSLGGNWENEQFF,TGTGCCAGCAGCTTGGGGGGCAATTGGGAGAATGAGCAGTTCTTC
.,.,TRBJ2-7,TRBV7-2,CASNPVGDSYEQYF,TGTGCCAGCAACCCGGTGGGGGACTCCTACGAGCAGTACTTC
many,.,TRBJ2-3,TRBV6-5,CASSYSGVDQADTQYF,TGTGCCAGCAGTTACTCGGGGGTAGATCAGGCAGATACGCAGTATTTT
many,.,TRBJ2-7,TRBV7-8,CASSLNGYEQYF,TGTGCCAGCAGCTTGAACGGTTACGAGCAGTACTTC
.,TRBD2,TRBJ2-1,TRBV7-6,CASSSGERGGSYNEQFF,TGTGCCAGCAGCTCGGGCGAGCGGGGGGGCTCCTACAATGAGCAGTTCTTC
.,.,TRBJ2-7,TRBV6-5,CASSRVNLGSYEQYF,TGTGCCAGCAGCCGAGTGAATCTTGGCTCCTACGAGCAGTACTTC
.,.,TRBJ2-1,TRBV6-5,CASSYSTHLGYNEQFF,TGTGCCAGCAGTTACTCGACACATCTCGGGTACAATGAGCAGTTCTTC
.,.,TRBJ2-1,TRBV4-1,CASSHLSASQFF,TGCGCCAGCAGCCATCTCTCAGCGTCGCAGTTCTTC
.,.,TRBJ2-5,TRBV10-2,CASSDSFGETQYF,TGCGCCAGCAGTGATAGCTTCGGAGAGACCCAGTACTTC
.,.,TRBJ2-2,TRBV11-2,CASSRGPTGELFF,TGTGCCAGCAGCCGTGGGCCCACCGGGGAGCTGTTTTTT
.,TRBD1,TRBJ1-6,TRBV15,CATSRRQGSTYNSPLHF,TGTGCCACCAGCAGAAGACAGGGGTCGACCTATAATTCACCCCTCCACTTT
.,.,TRBJ2-2,TRBV5-1,CASSPLDPTGELFF,TGCGCCAGCAGCCCCCTTGACCCCACCGGGGAGCTGTTTTTT
many,.,TRBJ2-7,TRBV7-2,CASSPRTGSVDF,TGTGCCAGCAGCCCCCGTACGGGGTCTGTTGACTTC